This T cell receptor beta chain was captured by sequencing in a study of a mutant IDH1 vaccine in newly diagnosed glioma (dated by TCRdb to the early 2020s). At the level of the whole study: Eight vaccinations were administered to patients in weeks 1, 3, 5, 7, 11, 15, 19 and 23, corresponding to visits V03 through V10. Vaccination began 4-6 weeks after radiotherapy alone, or alongside temozolomide cycles in the chemotherapy-containing groups. Of the roughly 31 treated patients, approximately 62% were male and 37.5% were female, and the mean age was 40.4 years. Prior to enrollment, patients had been given standard therapy consisting of radiotherapy alone, temozolomide alone, or radiochemotherapy with temozolomide, with the combination given to most patients. Peripheral blood was drawn at six visits: V03 (baseline), V05, V07, V10, V12 and V13. For exploratory analyses, about two dozen treated patients had longitudinal TCRB deep sequencing done wherever samples were available.

Sample time point, as interpreted from the label and publication: week 11, during vaccination. Each vaccine dose was 300 ug of a 20-mer mutant IDH1 peptide in Montanide, given subcutaneously with topical imiquimod. Newly diagnosed WHO grade 3 or 4 IDH1-mutant astrocytomas showing loss of nuclear ATRX were present in the donors. The samples were drawn from NOA16, a multicentre, single-arm, open-label phase I trial in Germany that tested a mutant IDH1 peptide vaccine in humans for the first time. Genomic DNA for TCRB sequencing was extracted from EDTA blood using the DNeasy Blood and Tissue Kit. From the cysteine through the phenylalanine, the CDR3 covers 15 amino acids. Solely the CDR3 DNA is kept, with 45 bases framed from the first base. From a lookup of the germline V gene, CDR1 and CDR2 are SNHLY and FYNNEI. V lost 3 bases and J lost 1 base; the stretch between them is 10 bases long. Receptors were amplified or captured by the immunoSEQ multiplex PCR assay. Rearranged TCR beta chain sequences were amplified with the hsTCRB Kit following the manufacturer's protocol. An Illumina MiSeq was used to sequence the TCRB libraries. The published analysis was carried out like this. The proprietary platform of the kit vendor was used for demultiplexing, trimming and gene mapping. TCRdb provides this immuneACCESS table in a form limited to in-frame rearrangements. Some clones are lacking; in checked studies, under half of them reflect an unresolved V gene, and why the rest are absent is not known. The DNA gave D and trimming, while V, J and clone size come from that table. The sample contains 95,000 to 120,000 clones, 75% to 90% of them found a single time. Jointly, the top ten make up around 0.6% of the sample.

For this clone: The clone's antigen remains unknown. Base quality data are lacking; no much larger clone is found one base away.

On the study overall, not on this receptor specifically: Vaccine-induced immune responses across multiple MHC alleles were detected in 80% to 95% of patients. No apparent relationship was observed between pseudoprogression and alterations in the top peripheral T cell clonotypes detected by TCRB sequencing. PBMC samples for TCRB deep sequencing were selected based on availability. It was noted by the authors that analyses of patient blood samples could not be reproduced owing to sample limitations.

The material sequenced was PBMCs, taken from a glioma patient whose treatment included an IDH1 peptide vaccine. This sequence was found in a woman aged 45-59 years with glioma. This sequence uses TRBV2 and TRBJ1-5, and the D gene may be TRBD1, 6 bases matching. The CDR3 region: CASSDPGASNQPQHF. The DNA is as follows: TGTGCCAGCAGTGACCCGGGGGCAAGCAATCAGCCCCAGCATTTT.